Listed here are 4 T cell receptor beta chains from one sample, sequenced in a study of T-cell reconstitution after alpha-beta-depleted transplantation in children listed by TCRdb under 2016. The library was obtained by PCR. The reads were generated on an Illumina HiSeq 2500. TCR libraries were prepared with molecular barcoding, using unique molecular identifiers to normalize TCRbeta repertoire quantification. The public reads were reprocessed in TCRdb via fastp at Q25 and MiXCR, keeping in-frame beta chains. Each CDR3 protein appears once, grouped with its most common genes and DNA. Recorded for this sample are 490,000 or so distinct CDR3 sequences; around 12% of them occurred a single time. The ten largest account for about 5.4% of the sample. The sequences come from PBMCs from the stem cell graft donor, collected from the stem cell graft. These receptors all come from a human donor who donated a stem cell graft to a child with combined immunodeficiency.

This clonotype was recorded many times. V gene TRBV24-1 combines with J gene TRBJ2-2, with D unresolved. The CDR3 contains 15 residues. The V end was cut by 6 bases, the J end by 4 bases, with 14 bases between. Germline CDR1 is KGHDR and CDR2 is SFDVKD. Here the CDR3 reads CATSRIGIGTGELFF. CDR3 coding DNA: TGTGCCACCAGTAGAATAGGGATTGGCACCGGGGAGCTGTTTTTT.

Only a few counts were recorded for this clonotype. The chain employs TRBV12-3 or TRBV12-4 and TRBJ2-1, with 7 bases identical to TRBD2. After removal of 1 base from V and 12 bases from J, the junction contained 6 bases not matched to a gene. This CDR3 has 13 residues. CDR3 DNA sequence: TGTGCCAGCAGTTTAGGCTGGGCGGGAGCGCAGTTCTTC. Translating it yields CASSLGWAGAQFF.

The sample holds a few counts of this clonotype. The chain uses TRBV2 and TRBJ2-5, with D maybe TRBD1 (6 bases). The CDR3 is made up of 13 amino acids. Germline V lookup: CDR1 SNHLY, CDR2 FYNNEI. Trimming left V 5 bases short and J 4 bases short, with 11 bases between. The CDR3 here is CASSRDNRETQYF. As DNA, the CDR3 is TGTGCCAGCAGTAGGGACAACCGAGAGACCCAGTACTTC.

The chain joins TRBV9 to TRBJ2-3, with D uncertain. V lost 6 bases to trimming and J lost 4 bases, with 15 bases between them. Germline V gene lookup returns CDR1 SGDLS and CDR2 YYNGEE. The CDR3 totals 14 residues. The CDR3 DNA reads as TGTGCCAGCACCCCCTTACACCGACCAGATACGCAGTATTTT. Its translation: CASTPLHRPDTQYF.